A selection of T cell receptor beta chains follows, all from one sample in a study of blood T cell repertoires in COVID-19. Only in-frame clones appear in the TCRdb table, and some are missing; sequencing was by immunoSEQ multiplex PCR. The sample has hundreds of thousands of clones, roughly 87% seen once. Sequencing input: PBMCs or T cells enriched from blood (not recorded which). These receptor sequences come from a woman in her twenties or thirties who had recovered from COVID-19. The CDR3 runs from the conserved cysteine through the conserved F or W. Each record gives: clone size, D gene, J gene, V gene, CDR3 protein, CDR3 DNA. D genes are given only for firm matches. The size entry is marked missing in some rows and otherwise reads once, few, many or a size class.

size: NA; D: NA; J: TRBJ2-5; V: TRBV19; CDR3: CASSIGGGGLGETQYF; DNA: TGTGCCAGTAGCATCGGTGGGGGGGGCCTGGGCGAGACCCAGTACTTC
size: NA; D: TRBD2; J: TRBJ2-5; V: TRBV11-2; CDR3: CASRDSGRNRETQYF; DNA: TGTGCCAGCAGGGATAGCGGGAGGAATCGAGAGACCCAGTACTTC
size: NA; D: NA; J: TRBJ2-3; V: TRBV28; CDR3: CASSLGQGWTDTQYF; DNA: TGTGCCAGCAGTTTAGGTCAGGGGTGGACAGATACGCAGTATTTT
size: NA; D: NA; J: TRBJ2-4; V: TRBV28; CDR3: CASSSLPGLIIQYF; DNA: TGTGCCAGCAGTTCCCTCCCAGGGCTAATCATTCAGTACTTC
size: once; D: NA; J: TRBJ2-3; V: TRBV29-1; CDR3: CSVDLGGTDTQYF; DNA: TGCAGCGTTGACCTAGGGGGCACAGATACGCAGTATTTT
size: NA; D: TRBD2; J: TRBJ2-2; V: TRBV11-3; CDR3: CASSARTSGENTGELFF; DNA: TGTGCCAGCAGCGCCAGGACTAGCGGAGAAAACACCGGGGAGCTGTTTTTT
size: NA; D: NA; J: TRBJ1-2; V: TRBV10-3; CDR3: CAIRAGDYGYTF; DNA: TGTGCCATCAGGGCAGGGGACTATGGCTACACCTTC
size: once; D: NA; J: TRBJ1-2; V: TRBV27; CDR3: CASSRGGGYTF; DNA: TGTGCCAGCAGTCGTGGGGGCGGCTACACCTTC
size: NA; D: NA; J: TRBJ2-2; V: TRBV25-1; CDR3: CASSLLAGGELFF; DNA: TGTGCCAGCAGCCTGCTAGCTGGCGGGGAGCTGTTTTTT
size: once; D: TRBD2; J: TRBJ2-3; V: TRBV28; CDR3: CASSPRAGSTDTQYF; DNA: TGTGCCAGCAGCCCGCGAGCGGGGAGCACAGATACGCAGTATTTT
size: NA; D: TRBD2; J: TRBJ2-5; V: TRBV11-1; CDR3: CASSLGLAEETQYF; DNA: TGTGCCAGCAGCTTAGGGCTAGCGGAAGAGACCCAGTACTTC
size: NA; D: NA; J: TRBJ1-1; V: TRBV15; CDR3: CATSRETGLNTEAFF; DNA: TGTGCCACCAGCAGAGAAACGGGATTGAACACTGAAGCTTTCTTT
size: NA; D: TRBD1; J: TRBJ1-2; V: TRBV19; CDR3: CASSMETGVGYTF; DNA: TGTGCCAGTAGTATGGAAACAGGGGTAGGCTACACCTTC
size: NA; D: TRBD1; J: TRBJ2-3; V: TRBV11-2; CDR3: CASSRDRDSTDTQYF; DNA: TGTGCCAGCAGCCGGGACAGGGACAGCACAGATACGCAGTATTTT
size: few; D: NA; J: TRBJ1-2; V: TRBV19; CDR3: CASSPSPTVFYGYTF; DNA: TGTGCCAGTAGTCCCTCTCCGACAGTCTTCTATGGCTACACCTTC
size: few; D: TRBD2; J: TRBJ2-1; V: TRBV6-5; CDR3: CASSPRTSGRNEQFF; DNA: TGTGCCAGCAGTCCTAGGACTAGCGGGAGGAATGAGCAGTTCTTC
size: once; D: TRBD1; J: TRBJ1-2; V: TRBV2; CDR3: CASRRDQTGDGYTF; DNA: TGTGCCAGCAGGAGGGATCAGACAGGGGATGGCTACACCTTC
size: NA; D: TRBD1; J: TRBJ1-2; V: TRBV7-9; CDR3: CASSLGRDRRYGYTF; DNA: TGTGCCAGCAGCTTAGGTCGGGACAGGAGATATGGCTACACCTTC
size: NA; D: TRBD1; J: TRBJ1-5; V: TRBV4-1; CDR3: CASSQDNRGNNQPQHF; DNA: TGCGCCAGCAGCCAGGACAACAGGGGTAACAATCAGCCCCAGCATTTT
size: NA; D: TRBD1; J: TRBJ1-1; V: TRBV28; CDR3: CASSPRQGVVAFF; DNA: TGTGCCAGCAGTCCCCGACAGGGTGTGGTTGCTTTCTTT
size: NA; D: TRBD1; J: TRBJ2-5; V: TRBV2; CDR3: CARQGLRETQYF; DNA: TGTGCCAGACAGGGGCTCCGTGAGACCCAGTACTTC
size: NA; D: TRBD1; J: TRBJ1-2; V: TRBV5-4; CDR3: CASSPKADRGWRYGYTF; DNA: TGTGCCAGCAGCCCCAAGGCCGACAGGGGGTGGAGGTATGGCTACACCTTC
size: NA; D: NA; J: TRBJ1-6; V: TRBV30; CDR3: CAWSLRGRDNSPLHF; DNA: TGTGCCTGGAGTTTACGTGGCAGGGATAATTCACCCCTCCACTTT
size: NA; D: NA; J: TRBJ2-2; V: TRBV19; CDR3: CASSMVTAGAGELFF; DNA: TGTGCCAGTAGTATGGTAACGGCGGGTGCCGGGGAGCTGTTTTTT
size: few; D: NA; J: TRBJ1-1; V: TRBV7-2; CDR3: CASSLFPAGGTEAFF; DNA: TGTGCCAGCAGCTTATTCCCGGCGGGCGGCACTGAAGCTTTCTTT
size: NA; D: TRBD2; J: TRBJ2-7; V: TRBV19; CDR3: CASSPSGGRNYEQYF; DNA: TGTGCCAGTAGTCCCTCGGGAGGGCGGAACTACGAGCAGTACTTC
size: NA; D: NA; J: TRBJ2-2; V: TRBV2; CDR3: CASGGANTGELFF; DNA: TGTGCCAGCGGCGGGGCGAACACCGGGGAGCTGTTTTTT
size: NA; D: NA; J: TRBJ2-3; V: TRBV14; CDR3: CASSFLRGSTDTQYF; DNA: TGTGCCAGCAGCTTTCTTCGCGGCAGCACAGATACGCAGTATTTT
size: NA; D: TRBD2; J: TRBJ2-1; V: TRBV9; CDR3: CASSSGTSVTDEQFF; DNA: TGTGCCAGCAGCTCCGGGACTAGCGTTACGGATGAGCAGTTCTTC
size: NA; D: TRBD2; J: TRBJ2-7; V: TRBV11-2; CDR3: CASSAHRLADSYEQYF; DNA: TGTGCCAGCAGCGCACATAGACTAGCGGATTCCTACGAGCAGTACTTC
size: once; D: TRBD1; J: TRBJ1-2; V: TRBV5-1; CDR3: CASSLQSRTGGGYTF; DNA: TGCGCCAGCAGCCTACAAAGCCGGACAGGTGGAGGCTACACCTTC
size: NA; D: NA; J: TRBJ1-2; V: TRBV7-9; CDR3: CASSLAAGGDGYTF; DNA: TGTGCCAGCAGCTTAGCTGCAGGAGGAGATGGCTACACCTTC
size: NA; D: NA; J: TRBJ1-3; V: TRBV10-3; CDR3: CAISESGRGTPGNTIYF; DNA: TGTGCCATCAGTGAGTCCGGGCGGGGGACCCCTGGAAACACCATATATTTT
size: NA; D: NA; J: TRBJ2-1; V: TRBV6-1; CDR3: CASSESWTLYEQFF; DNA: TGTGCCAGCAGTGAAAGTTGGACACTCTATGAGCAGTTCTTC
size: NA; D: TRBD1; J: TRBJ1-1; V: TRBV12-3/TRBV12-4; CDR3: CASRVTGRTEAFF; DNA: TGTGCCAGCAGGGTGACAGGGCGGACTGAAGCTTTCTTT
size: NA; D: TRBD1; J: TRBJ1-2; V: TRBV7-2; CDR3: CASSFRGPYGYTF; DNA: TGTGCCAGCAGCTTTAGGGGGCCCTATGGCTACACCTTC
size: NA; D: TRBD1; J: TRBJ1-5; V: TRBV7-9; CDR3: CASGTGTSNQPQHF; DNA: TGTGCCAGCGGGACAGGGACGAGCAATCAGCCCCAGCATTTT
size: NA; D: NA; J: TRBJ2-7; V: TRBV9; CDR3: CASSAMTGLTEQYF; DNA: TGTGCCAGCAGCGCGATGACAGGACTGACCGAGCAGTACTTC
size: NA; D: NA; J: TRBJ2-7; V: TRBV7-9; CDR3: CASSLAGISYEQYF; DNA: TGTGCCAGCAGCTTAGCTGGCATATCCTACGAGCAGTACTTC
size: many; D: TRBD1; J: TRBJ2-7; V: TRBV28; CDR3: CASSPENRDRGPPGRYF; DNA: TGTGCCAGCAGTCCCGAAAACCGGGACAGGGGCCCTCCCGGTCGGTACTTC
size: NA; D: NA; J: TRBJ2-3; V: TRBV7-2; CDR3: CASSLSAGTDTQYF; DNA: TGTGCCAGCAGCTTAAGCGCAGGCACAGATACGCAGTATTTT
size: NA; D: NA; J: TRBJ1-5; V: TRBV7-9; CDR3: CASSRGAGADQPQHF; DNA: TGTGCCAGCAGCCGAGGGGCGGGGGCCGATCAGCCCCAGCATTTT
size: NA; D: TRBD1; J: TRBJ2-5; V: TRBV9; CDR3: CASSAGQGKETQYF; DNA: TGTGCCAGCAGCGCTGGACAGGGGAAAGAGACCCAGTACTTC
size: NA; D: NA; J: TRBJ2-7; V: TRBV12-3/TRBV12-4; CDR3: CASSPSVYEQYF; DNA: TGTGCCAGCAGCCCTAGCGTCTACGAGCAGTACTTC
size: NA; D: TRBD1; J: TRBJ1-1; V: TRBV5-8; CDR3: CASSPRGQANTEAFF; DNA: TGTGCCAGCAGCCCCAGGGGACAGGCGAACACTGAAGCTTTCTTT
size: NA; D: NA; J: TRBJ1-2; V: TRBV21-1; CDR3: CASSLGADYGYTF; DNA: TGTGCCAGCAGCCTTGGAGCAGACTATGGCTACACCTTC
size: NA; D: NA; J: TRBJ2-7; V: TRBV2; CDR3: CASKSEAYEQYF; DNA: TGTGCCAGCAAGTCAGAGGCCTACGAGCAGTACTTC
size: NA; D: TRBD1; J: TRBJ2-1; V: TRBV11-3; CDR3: CASSSGDREYNEQFF; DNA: TGTGCCAGCAGCTCGGGGGACAGGGAATACAATGAGCAGTTCTTC
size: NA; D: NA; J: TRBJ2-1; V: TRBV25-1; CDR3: CASSEIGTTEVYNEQFF; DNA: TGTGCCAGCAGTGAAATCGGGACAACCGAGGTCTACAATGAGCAGTTCTTC
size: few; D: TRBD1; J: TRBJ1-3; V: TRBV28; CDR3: CASSRQGRDTIYF; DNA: TGTGCCAGCAGCAGACAGGGGAGAGACACCATATATTTT
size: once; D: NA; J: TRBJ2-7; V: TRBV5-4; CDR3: CASSFSGGSYEQYF; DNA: TGTGCCAGCAGCTTCTCTGGCGGGTCCTACGAGCAGTACTTC
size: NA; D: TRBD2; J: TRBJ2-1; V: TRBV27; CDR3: CASSQTSGPYNEQFF; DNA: TGTGCCAGCAGCCAAACTAGCGGCCCTTACAATGAGCAGTTCTTC
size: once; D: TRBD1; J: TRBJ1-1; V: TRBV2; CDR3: CASSQSQGARSGRWAFF; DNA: TGTGCCAGCAGCCAATCGCAGGGGGCGCGGTCGGGTCGTTGGGCTTTCTTT
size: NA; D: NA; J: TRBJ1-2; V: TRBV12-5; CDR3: CASGLGSGLFNYGYTF; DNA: TGTGCTAGTGGTTTGGGGTCAGGGTTATTCAACTATGGCTACACCTTC
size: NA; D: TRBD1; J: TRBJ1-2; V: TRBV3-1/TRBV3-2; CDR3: CASSPRGTPGSGYTF; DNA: TGTGCCAGCAGCCCCAGGGGGACACCGGGTTCTGGCTACACCTTC
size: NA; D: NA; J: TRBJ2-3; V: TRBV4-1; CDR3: CASSQDGKDTQYF; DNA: TGCGCCAGCAGCCAAGACGGGAAAGATACGCAGTATTTT
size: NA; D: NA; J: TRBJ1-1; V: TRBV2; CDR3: CASYRMMNTEAFF; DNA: TGTGCCAGCTACAGGATGATGAACACTGAAGCTTTCTTT
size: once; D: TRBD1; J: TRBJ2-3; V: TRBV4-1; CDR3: CASSQGQGPDTQYF; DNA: TGCGCCAGCAGCCAAGGACAGGGGCCAGATACGCAGTATTTT
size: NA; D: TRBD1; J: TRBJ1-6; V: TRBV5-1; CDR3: CASSFTGTGTSPLHF; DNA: TGCGCCAGCAGCTTCACCGGGACAGGGACTTCACCCCTCCACTTT